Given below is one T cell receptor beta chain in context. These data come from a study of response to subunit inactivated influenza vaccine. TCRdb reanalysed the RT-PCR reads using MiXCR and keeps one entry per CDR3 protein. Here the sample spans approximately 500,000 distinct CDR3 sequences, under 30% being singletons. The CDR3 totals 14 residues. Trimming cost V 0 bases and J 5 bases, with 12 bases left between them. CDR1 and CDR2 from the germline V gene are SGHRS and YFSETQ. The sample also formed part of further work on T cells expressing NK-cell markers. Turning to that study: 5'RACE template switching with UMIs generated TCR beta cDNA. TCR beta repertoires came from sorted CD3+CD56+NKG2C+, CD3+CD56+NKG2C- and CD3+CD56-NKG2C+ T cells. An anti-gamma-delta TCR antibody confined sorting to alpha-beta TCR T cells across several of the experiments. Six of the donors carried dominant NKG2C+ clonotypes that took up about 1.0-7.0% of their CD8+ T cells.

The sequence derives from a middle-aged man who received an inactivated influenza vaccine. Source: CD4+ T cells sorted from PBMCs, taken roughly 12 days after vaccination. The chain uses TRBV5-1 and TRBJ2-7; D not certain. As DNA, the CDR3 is TGCGCCAGCAGCTTGGCACGTCCTTTGGACGAGCAGTACTTC. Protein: CASSLARPLDEQYF.